This T cell receptor beta chain was captured by sequencing in a study of response to subunit inactivated influenza vaccine. Regarding the study as a whole: New T cells are recruited in small numbers by each seasonal influenza vaccination, according to the authors' suggestion.

TCRdb fed the RT-PCR reads into MiXCR, producing one record per CDR3 protein. The table includes over 650,000 distinct CDR3 sequences, around 18% detected once. Germline lookup yields CDR1 SGHKS and CDR2 YYEKEE (reference sequence). The length of the CDR3 is 14 residues. V lost 3 bases, J lost 1 base, and 10 bases lay in between. There are many counts of this clonotype. The antigen is unknown. The chain employs TRBV5-5 and TRBJ1-2, with a possible D match to TRBD1 (6 bases). The sequencing here drew on PBMCs from blood, taken about 5 days after vaccination. The receptor's source is a man in his forties or fifties who received an inactivated influenza vaccine. The CDR3 DNA is TGTGCCAGCAGCTGGCAGGACAGTAACTATGGCTACACCTTC. Protein sequence: CASSWQDSNYGYTF.